Shown below are 10 T cell receptor beta chains from a single sample sequenced in a study of shared clonotypes between healthy human individuals. Sequencing used immunoSEQ multiplex PCR; TCRdb keeps in-frame clones, though not all of them. The data hold 2 million to 3 million clones, with approximately 94% observed a single time. What was sequenced was naive CD4+ T cells sorted from blood. Subset specified: CD45RA+ positively selected. Receptors were obtained from a man between 18 and 35 years old in good health.

The rearrangement uses TRBV23-1 and TRBJ2-7; D remains ambiguous. TRBV23-1 is sorted into the ORF group, with uncertain function. CDR3 length: 14 amino acids. V shed 4 bases and J shed 3 bases, with 13 bases lying between them. In nucleotides, the CDR3 is TGCGCCAGCAGTCCCTCGATTTGGGGCTACGAGCAGTACTTC. It is translated as CASSPSIWGYEQYF.

The chain combines TRBV7-8 with TRBJ1-3, with D perhaps TRBD1 (5 bases). CDR3 length equals 15 residues. The ends were cut back, 5 bases at V and 0 bases at J, with 11 bases in the middle. CDR1 is SGHVS and CDR2 is FQNEAQ in the germline V gene. CDR3 loop: CASSRWGVSGNTIYF. DNA of the CDR3: TGTGCCAGCAGCCGCTGGGGGGTCTCTGGAAACACCATATATTTT.

V and J are TRBV18 and TRBJ2-5; 7 nucleotides align to TRBD1. The CDR3 totals 15 residues. CDR1 is KGHSH, CDR2 LQKENI, per germline. V was pared by 4 bases and J by 5 bases, with 10 bases of the junction left unmatched. This CDR3 reads CASSLTKGAPETQYF. As DNA, the CDR3 is TGTGCCAGCTCACTTACTAAGGGGGCGCCGGAGACCCAGTACTTC.

J is TRBJ2-1 and V is TRBV5-1; TRBD2 might be the D (6 bases). This CDR3 spans 13 amino acids. Germline CDR1 is SGHRS and CDR2 is YFSETQ. V was trimmed by 0 bases and J by 6 bases, leaving 7 bases between them. CDR3 protein: CASSLVTSNEQFF. The CDR3 bases are TGCGCCAGCAGCTTGGTGACTAGCAATGAGCAGTTCTTC.

This chain joins TRBV5-4 and TRBJ1-1; the D gene is possibly TRBD1 (6 bases). The CDR3 sequence is 12 residues long. The V and J ends lost 4 bases and 11 bases respectively, with 15 bases between them. Germline loops: CDR1 SGHNT, CDR2 YYREEE (reference sequence). The CDR3 DNA reads as TGTGCCAGCAGCACCGACAGGAATGGGGCTTTCTTT. Translation: CASSTDRNGAFF.

The CDR3 nucleotides are TGTGCCAGCAGCTTGGGACAGGGATACTCCTACGAGCAGTACTTC. It yields the protein CASSLGQGYSYEQYF. V usage is TRBV6-5 and J usage is TRBJ2-7, with 9 bases aligning to TRBD1. J lost 0 bases, V lost 6 bases, and 6 bases had no gene match. Germline CDR1 and CDR2: MNHEY and SVGAGI. This CDR3 has 15 residues.

The chain has TRBV5-1 and TRBJ1-1; D possibly corresponds to TRBD1 (6 bases). Germline V gene lookup returns CDR1 SGHRS and CDR2 YFSETQ. Trimming pared 4 bases from V and 8 bases from J, leaving 15 bases between. This CDR3 contains 13 residues. The CDR3 coding sequence is TGCGCCAGCAGCCAAGATCCGGGACAAGAAGCTTTCTTT. Residues: CASSQDPGQEAFF.

This clone showed up just once. The V gene is TRBV7-8, the J gene TRBJ2-1, with 7 positions matching TRBD2. J lost 9 bases, V lost 3 bases, and 2 bases had no gene match. The germline CDR1 and CDR2 sequences are SGHVS and FQNEAQ. This CDR3 contains 12 residues. In DNA, the CDR3 is TGTGCCAGCAGCTTCGGACTAGTTGAGCAGTTCTTC. Translating gives CASSFGLVEQFF.

The J gene is TRBJ1-3, the V gene TRBV4-1, with D perhaps matching TRBD1 (5 bases). CDR1 and CDR2 (germline): MGHRA, YSYEKL. V lost 0 bases and J 4 bases, leaving 13 bases between the germline ends. The length of the CDR3 is 16 residues. In nucleotides, the CDR3 is TGCGCCAGCAGCCAAGATTGGCAGGGAGGAGGAAACACCATATATTTT. Translated, it gives CASSQDWQGGGNTIYF.

The chain employs TRBV25-1 and TRBJ2-1; 12 bases are shared with TRBD2. V shed 5 bases and J 6 bases; nucleotides not matched to a gene: 8. CDR3 length equals 16 residues. Germline CDR1 MGHDK, CDR2 SYGVNS. CDR3 amino acids: CASSSPSGRAGNEQFF. The CDR3 nucleotides are TGTGCCAGCAGTTCCCCTAGCGGGAGGGCCGGCAATGAGCAGTTCTTC.